This record concerns one T cell receptor (beta chain) sequence. Its specificity is not known. These data are taken from a study of cytomegalovirus exposure and HLA in healthy donors. Trimming at V came to 1 base and at J to 4 bases, leaving 6 bases not matched to a gene. The CDR3 length is 16 residues. From germline, CDR1 is MNHEY and CDR2 SVGAGI. PCR employed 60 Vbeta and 13 Jbeta primers. Produced via immunoSEQ multiplex PCR; TCRdb's table is partial and in-frame only. The sample lists some 130,000 clones, 75% to 90% occurring once. Whole-study results and caveats: Productive rates of about 90% or about 30% were seen for most TCR beta V segments in an earlier analysis. Across donors, most TCRs were seen rarely, yet some public ones were widespread. The authors enumerated 150 to 200 TCR beta chains as linked to cytomegalovirus.

Sample: PBMCs. This sequence was found in a man in his forties in good health and CMV-seronegative. This chain links TRBV6-5 with TRBJ1-5; 8 bases map to TRBD1. CDR3 sequence: CASSYCRDRINQPQHF. CDR3 nucleotides: TGTGCCAGCAGTTACTGCCGGGACAGGATAAATCAGCCCCAGCATTTT.